This T cell receptor (beta chain) appears in the sequencing data of a study of OX40 agonist ivuxolimab in advanced cancers. This clone was found once. The assay was immunoSEQ multiplex PCR, and TCRdb's table has in-frame clones only and misses some. This sample carries roughly 80,000 clones, around 87% of them seen once, and the ten largest clones take 0.3% to 0.4%. Germline CDR1 SGHNT, CDR2 YENEEA. The germline V and J ends were trimmed by 6 bases and 1 base, with 13 bases remaining between them. The CDR3 has 14 amino acids. The sequence derives from an adult with an advanced solid tumor such as melanoma, head and neck, liver or kidney cancer. This chain connects TRBV11-3 to TRBJ2-7, with D perhaps TRBD2 (6 bases). The sequencing used CD4+ or CD8+ T cells sorted from blood, collected in a trial of the OX40 agonist ivuxolimab. The CDR3 sequence: CASSPRGASYEQYF. As DNA, the CDR3 is TGTGCCAGCAGTCCTCGCGGGGCGTCCTACGAGCAGTACTTC.